This TCR beta chain was observed in a study of blood T cell repertoires in COVID-19. The germline V gene has CDR1 MNHEY and CDR2 SVGAGI. CDR3 length: 12 residues. Trimming took 6 bases from V and 5 from J, leaving 8 bases between them. The protocol was immunoSEQ multiplex PCR, while the TCRdb copy is restricted to in-frame clones and leaves out a portion. The table includes about 180,000 clones, about 81% detected once. V gene TRBV6-5 combines with J gene TRBJ1-5, with D perhaps TRBD1 (5 bases). The receptor was derived from a woman aged 70 to 79 with acute or convalescent COVID-19. The sequencing input was peripheral blood. CDR3 region: CASRTGDQPQHF. Here the CDR3 DNA reads TGTGCCAGCAGGACGGGGGATCAGCCCCAGCATTTT.